Following are 20 T cell receptor beta chains from one sample sequenced in a study of T cell responses to AZD1222 COVID-19 vaccine (dated by TCRdb to about 2021). This specimen's time point label, per the study, means: about 28 days (+/-7) after the second vaccine dose. The library was generated by the immunoSEQ multiplex PCR assay. TCRdb re-hosts the immuneACCESS table, in-frame sequences only. Its copies lack some clones; in the studies checked, an unresolved V gene accounts for under half of them, and the cause for the rest is not known. The sample profile shows some 170,000 clones; 85% to 95% of them were found once. The ten largest account for 4.5% to 5.5% of the sample. The starting material was peripheral blood, obtained 28 days after the second AZD1222 dose. These receptor sequences come from an adult who received the AZD1222 COVID-19 vaccine.

The rearrangement uses TRBV5-1 and TRBJ2-2; D perhaps matches TRBD1 (5 bases). This CDR3 is 14 amino acids long. The germline V and J ends were trimmed by 0 bases and 3 bases, with 6 bases remaining between them. CDR1 SGHRS and CDR2 YFSETQ come from the germline V gene. This CDR3 reads CASSLGQYTGELFF. The DNA for the CDR3 is TGCGCCAGCAGCTTGGGACAGTACACCGGGGAGCTGTTTTTT.

On this clone itself: Different DNA sequences within this sample yield the same CDR3. This chain links TRBV27 with TRBJ1-5; 8 bases line up with TRBD1. The trim removed 2 bases at V and 7 bases at J, leaving 1 base unmatched. The CDR3 runs to 13 residues. Per germline, CDR1 MNHEY and CDR2 SMNVEV (reference sequence). CDR3 sequence (DNA): TGTGCCAGCAGTTTAACAGGGGGGCAGCCCCAGCATTTT. Translated: CASSLTGGQPQHF.

The CDR3: CASRQGQETQYF. CDR3 nucleotide sequence: TGTGCCAGTCGACAGGGTCAAGAGACCCAGTACTTC. This chain links TRBV28 with TRBJ2-5, with 7 bases lining up with TRBD1. The V segment lost 9 bases and the J segment 2 bases; nucleotides outside the gene matches: 3. Looked up from germline, CDR1 is MDHEN and CDR2 is SYDVKM. The CDR3 totals 12 residues.

The chain links TRBV6-5 to TRBJ1-2; the D is unclear. The V and J ends lost 8 bases and 5 bases respectively, with 15 bases between them. Germline V gene data show CDR1 as MNHEY and CDR2 as SVGAGI. This CDR3 has 13 amino acids. CDR3: CASLGVVGYGYTF. The DNA of the CDR3 is TGTGCCAGCCTCGGGGTCGTGGGGTATGGCTACACCTTC.

The rearrangement links TRBV15 to TRBJ1-3; D gene unclear. The V and J ends lost 0 bases and 9 bases respectively, with 15 bases between them. The CDR3 has 15 amino acids. Germline V gene data show CDR1 as LNHNV and CDR2 as YYDKDF (reference sequence). CDR3 sequence: CATSRDPSEPRTIYF. CDR3 nucleotide sequence: TGTGCCACCAGCAGAGACCCTTCGGAACCCCGCACCATATATTTT. The full variable domain, with the rest looked up from reference TRBV15 and TRBJ1-3, is DAMVIQNPRYQVTQFGKPVTLSCSQTLNHNVMYWYQQKSSQAPKLLFHYYDKDFNNEADTPDNFQSRRPNTSFCFLDIRSPGLGDTAMYLCATSRDPSEPRTIYFGEGSWLTVV.

The chain links TRBV6-5 to TRBJ2-7, with 9 bases matching TRBD1. Germline trimming cut 7 bases from V and 4 bases from J; bases unmatched to any gene: 8. CDR3 size: 14 residues. Germline V gene data show CDR1 as MNHEY and CDR2 as SVGAGI. The CDR3: CASTQDRGGYEQYF. The CDR3 nucleotides read TGTGCCAGCACCCAGGACAGGGGAGGGTACGAGCAGTACTTC.

V usage is TRBV19 and J usage is TRBJ1-5; 7 positions match TRBD1. With 6 bases clipped from V and 5 bases from J, the junction kept 10 bases outside the gene matches. The CDR3 consists of 15 residues. The V gene's germline CDR1 is LNHDA and CDR2 SQIVND (reference sequence). The CDR3 region is CASSYRGLLDQPQHF. CDR3 nucleotides: TGTGCCAGTAGCTACAGGGGCCTCTTAGATCAGCCCCAGCATTTT.

J is TRBJ2-1 and V is TRBV5-8; possibly TRBD1 for D (5 bases). The V and J ends lost 2 bases and 3 bases respectively, with 9 bases between them. This CDR3 is 14 amino acids long. Germline V lookup: CDR1 SGHTS, CDR2 YDEGEE. The DNA of the CDR3 is TGTGCCAGCAGCTTATTTCAGGGCTACAATGAGCAGTTCTTC. This encodes CASSLFQGYNEQFF.

This clone was detected once. This CDR3 is also generated by other DNA sequences in the sample. The rearrangement links TRBV2 to TRBJ1-2; 7 bases are a match to TRBD1. CDR3 size: 15 residues. Germline-derived CDR1 and CDR2 are SNHLY and FYNNEI. V shed 5 bases and J 2 bases; nucleotides not matched to a gene: 8. In nucleotides, the CDR3 is TGTGCCAGCAGTCCCCTGGGGACAGAAAACTATGGCTACACCTTC. Encoded protein: CASSPLGTENYGYTF. The full variable domain, with the rest looked up from reference TRBV2 and TRBJ1-2, is EPEVTQTPSHQVTQMGQEVILRCVPISNHLYFYWYRQILGQKVEFLVSFYNNEISEKSEIFDDQFSVERPDGSNFTLKIRSTKLEDSAMYFCASSPLGTENYGYTFGSGTRLTVV.

This chain links TRBV2 with TRBJ2-1, with 12 nucleotides matching TRBD2. The CDR3 is 16 amino acids. V shed 7 bases, J shed 3 bases, and the junction held 7 bases outside the gene matches. Looked up from germline, CDR1 is SNHLY and CDR2 is FYNNEI. CDR3 sequence (DNA): TGTGCCAGCAAGAACGGACTAGCGGGATTCTACAATGAGCAGTTCTTC. Translated, it gives CASKNGLAGFYNEQFF.

The chain combines TRBV29-1 with TRBJ2-1; tentatively, D is TRBD2 (5 bases). The CDR3 length is 13 residues. Trimming removed 4 bases from V and 9 bases from J, with 16 bases in between. Germline V gene lookup returns CDR1 SQVTM and CDR2 ANQGSEA. The CDR3 DNA is TGCAGCGTTGGGCCGTCCGGGATGGGTGAGCAGTTCTTC. Amino acids: CSVGPSGMGEQFF.

The gene calls are TRBV10-1 and TRBJ2-1, with D possibly being TRBD1 (5 bases). V was cut by 1 base and J by 5 bases, with 9 bases left in between. This CDR3 contains 14 residues. Per germline, CDR1 WNHNN and CDR2 SYGVQD (reference sequence). CDR3: CASSEFQGNNEQFF. The CDR3, as DNA: TGCGCCAGCAGTGAGTTCCAGGGAAACAATGAGCAGTTCTTC.

This clone was picked up one time. The chain is built from TRBV28 and TRBJ2-3, with 7 bases that match TRBD1. The length of the CDR3 is 14 residues. CDR1 is MDHEN, CDR2 SYDVKM, per germline. V was clipped by 2 bases and J by 6 bases; unmatched bases: 5. In DNA, the CDR3 is TGTGCCAGCAGTTTAACAGGGGATGCCGATACGCAGTATTTT. Amino acid sequence: CASSLTGDADTQYF.

This clone is a singleton in its sample. This rearrangement joins TRBV10-3 to TRBJ2-7, with 12 bases that match TRBD2. Germline V gene lookup returns CDR1 ENHRY and CDR2 SYGVKD. The CDR3 has 13 amino acids. With 6 bases clipped from V and 4 bases from J, the junction kept 1 base outside the gene matches. CDR3 in DNA: TGTGCCATCAGGGGGACTAGCGGGTACGAGCAGTACTTC. Translation: CAIRGTSGYEQYF.

The gene calls are TRBV6-5 and TRBJ1-2; D is perhaps TRBD1 (5 bases). Trimming shortened V by 0 bases and J by 6 bases, and 14 bases separated the two germline ends. Germline values: CDR1 MNHEY, CDR2 SVGAGI. This CDR3 contains 15 residues. CDR3 sequence (DNA): TGTGCCAGCAGTTACTCGAGATGGGGCGATAATGGCTACACCTTC. This sequence encodes CASSYSRWGDNGYTF.

V gene TRBV28 combines with J gene TRBJ2-7, with a possible D match to TRBD2 (6 bases). V lost 4 bases to trimming and J lost 0 bases, with 16 bases between them. Per germline, CDR1 MDHEN and CDR2 SYDVKM. There are 16 residues in the CDR3. The CDR3 DNA reads as TGTGCCAGCAGTTCCCTCGGACTATCCGACTCCTACGAGCAGTACTTC. Encoded protein: CASSSLGLSDSYEQYF.

The chain uses TRBV2 and TRBJ2-7; TRBD1 aligns across 9 bases. CDR3 length: 15 residues. Trimming took 4 bases from V and 2 from J; bases not matched to a gene: 6. In germline, CDR1 is SNHLY, CDR2 FYNNEI. CDR3 nucleotide sequence: TGTGCCAGCAGTGCATTGGGGACAGGGACCTACGAGCAGTACTTC. Protein: CASSALGTGTYEQYF.

J is TRBJ1-4 and V is TRBV11-2; weak D call: TRBD1 (6 bases). The germline V gene has CDR1 SGHAT and CDR2 FQNNGV. The CDR3 runs to 14 residues. Trimming stripped 6 bases from V and 6 bases from J, with 14 bases between. CDR3 DNA: TGTGCCAGCAGGAAGACAGGCGGGGATGAAAAACTGTTTTTT. Translating gives CASRKTGGDEKLFF. The variable domain in full, completed from reference TRBV11-2 and TRBJ1-4, reads EAGVAQSPRYKIIEKRQSVAFWCNPISGHATLYWYQQILGQGPKLLIQFQNNGVVDDSQLPKDRFSAERLKGVDSTLKIQPAKLEDSAVYLCASRKTGGDEKLFFGSGTQLSVL.

The chain has TRBV11-2 and TRBJ1-2, with 7 bases matching TRBD1. The CDR3 consists of 15 residues. The germline gives CDR1 SGHAT, CDR2 FQNNGV. Unmatched junction bases numbered 5, after V lost 2 bases and J lost 2 bases. CDR3 DNA sequence: TGTGCCAGCAGCTTAACGGGGGACAGCAACTATGGCTACACCTTC. This codes for CASSLTGDSNYGYTF.

The chain employs TRBV19 and TRBJ1-2; 8 bases align to TRBD1. The CDR3 sequence is 14 residues long. V shed 2 bases and J 3 bases; nucleotides not matched to a gene: 2. Germline lookup yields CDR1 LNHDA and CDR2 SQIVND (reference sequence). CDR3 sequence: CASSIQGAYYGYTF. The CDR3, as DNA: TGTGCCAGTAGTATACAGGGGGCTTACTATGGCTACACCTTC.